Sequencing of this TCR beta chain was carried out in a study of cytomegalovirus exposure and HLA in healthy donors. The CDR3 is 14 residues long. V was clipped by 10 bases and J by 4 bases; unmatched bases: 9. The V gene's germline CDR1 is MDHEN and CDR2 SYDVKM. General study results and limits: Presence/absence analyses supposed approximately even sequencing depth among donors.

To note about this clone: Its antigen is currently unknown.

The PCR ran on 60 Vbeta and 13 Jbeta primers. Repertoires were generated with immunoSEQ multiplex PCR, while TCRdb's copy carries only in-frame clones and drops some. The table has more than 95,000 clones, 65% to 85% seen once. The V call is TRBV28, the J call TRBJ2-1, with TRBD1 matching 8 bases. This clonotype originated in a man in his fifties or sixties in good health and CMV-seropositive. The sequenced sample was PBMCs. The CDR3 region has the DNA TGTGCCATCAAGACAGGGGCGGGATACAATGAGCAGTTCTTC. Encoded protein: CAIKTGAGYNEQFF.